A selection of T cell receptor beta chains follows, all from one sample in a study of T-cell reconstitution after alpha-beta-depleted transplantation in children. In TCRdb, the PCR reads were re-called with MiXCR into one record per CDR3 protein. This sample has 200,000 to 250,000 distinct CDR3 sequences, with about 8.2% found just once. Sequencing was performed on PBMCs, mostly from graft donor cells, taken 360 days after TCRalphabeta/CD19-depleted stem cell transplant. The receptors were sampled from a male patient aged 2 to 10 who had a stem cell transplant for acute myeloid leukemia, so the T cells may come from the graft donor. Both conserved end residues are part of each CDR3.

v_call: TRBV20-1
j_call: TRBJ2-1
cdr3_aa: CSARANGRQMFF

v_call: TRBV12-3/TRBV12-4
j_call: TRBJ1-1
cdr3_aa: CASTLRRAYTEAFF

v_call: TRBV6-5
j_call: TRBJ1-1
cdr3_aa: CASSSPVGLLNTEAFF

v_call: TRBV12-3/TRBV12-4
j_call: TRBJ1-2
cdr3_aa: CASSLVSNYGYTF

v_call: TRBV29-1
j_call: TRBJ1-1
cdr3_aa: CSVRLNTEAFF

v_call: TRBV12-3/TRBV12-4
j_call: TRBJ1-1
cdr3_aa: CASRPGTLNTEAFF

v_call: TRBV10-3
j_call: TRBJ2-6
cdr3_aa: CAISEGVLAGANVLTF

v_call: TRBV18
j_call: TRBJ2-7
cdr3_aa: CASFRTGDNEQYF

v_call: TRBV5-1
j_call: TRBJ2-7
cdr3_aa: CASSFLTVTSGNSYEQYF

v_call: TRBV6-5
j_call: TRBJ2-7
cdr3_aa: CASSFGRVGYEQYF

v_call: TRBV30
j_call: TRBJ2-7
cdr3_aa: CAWNGVEEQYF

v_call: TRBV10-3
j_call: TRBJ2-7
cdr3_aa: CASAVGPNSYEQYF

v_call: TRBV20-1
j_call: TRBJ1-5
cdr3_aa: CSALGEGGQPQHF

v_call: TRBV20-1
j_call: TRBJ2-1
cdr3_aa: CSAVSGGAFEQFF

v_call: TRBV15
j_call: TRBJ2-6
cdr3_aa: CATSRSVVSGANVLTF

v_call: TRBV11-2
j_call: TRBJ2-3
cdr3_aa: CASSLVSRTSGTTDTQYF

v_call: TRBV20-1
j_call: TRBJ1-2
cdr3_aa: CSASRDSYGYTF

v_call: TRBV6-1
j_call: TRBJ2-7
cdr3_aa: CASRKGQGSGYEQYF

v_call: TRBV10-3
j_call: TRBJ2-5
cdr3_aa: CAISDSGPSQETQYF

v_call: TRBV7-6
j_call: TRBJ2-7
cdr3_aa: CASSSLADEQYF

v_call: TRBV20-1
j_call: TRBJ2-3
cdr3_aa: CSAAGTSGAQYF

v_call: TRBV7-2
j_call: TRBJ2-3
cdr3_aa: CASSLGIAGGDTQYF

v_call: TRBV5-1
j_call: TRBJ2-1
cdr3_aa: CASSFRPLDNEQFF

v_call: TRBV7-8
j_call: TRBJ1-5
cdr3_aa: CASSPATGGMYSNQPQHF